What follows are 24 T cell receptor beta chains derived from one specimen sequenced in a study of shared clonotypes between healthy human individuals. TCRdb's copy holds only in-frame clones and misses some; the assay was immunoSEQ multiplex PCR. This table holds 1.6 million or so clones, just under 99% found once. Input material: naive CD4+ T cells sorted from blood. Subset in this sample: CD45RA+ positively selected. The receptors were sampled from a man aged 25-45 years in good health.

The chain has TRBV19 and TRBJ2-7; 7 bases line up with TRBD2. There are 14 residues in the CDR3. Germline assignment: CDR1 LNHDA and CDR2 SQIVND (reference sequence). V shed 3 bases, J shed 5 bases, and the junction held 7 bases outside the gene matches. The CDR3 nucleotides are TGTGCCAGTAGTATGCTAGCGGCTACGAACGAGCAGTACTTC. This encodes CASSMLAATNEQYF.

The chain has TRBV5-4 and TRBJ2-5, with D possibly called TRBD1 or TRBD2 (6 bases each). The CDR3 runs to 15 residues. Germline loops: CDR1 SGHNT, CDR2 YYREEE (reference sequence). Trimming removed 4 bases at V and 4 bases at J, with 17 bases between. As DNA, the CDR3 is TGTGCCAGCAGCGGTCCCCTCGGGGGCAGAGAGACCCAGTACTTC. Translated: CASSGPLGGRETQYF.

This sequence joins TRBV2 and TRBJ2-5; 9 positions match TRBD2. This CDR3 has 19 residues. Germline V gives CDR1 SNHLY, CDR2 FYNNEI. Germline trimming cut 5 bases from V and 4 bases from J; bases unmatched to any gene: 20. The DNA for the CDR3 is TGTGCCAGCAGTCCCATTAGCGGGAGATTCGAGGGTCAATCAGAGACCCAGTACTTC. This sequence encodes CASSPISGRFEGQSETQYF.

The gene calls are TRBV19 and TRBJ1-1; TRBD1 matches 9 bases. Germline V lookup: CDR1 LNHDA, CDR2 SQIVND (reference sequence). Trimming took 6 bases from V and 3 from J; bases not matched to a gene: 11. The CDR3 has 16 amino acids. CDR3 in DNA: TGTGCCAGTAGGCCAACAGGGGGCAGGGGGGACACTGAAGCTTTCTTT. This codes for CASRPTGGRGDTEAFF.

The chain recombines TRBV5-6 with TRBJ2-5; D not resolved. The germline V gene encodes CDR1 SGHDT and CDR2 YYEEEE. There are 12 residues in the CDR3. Deletions cut 1 base from V and 3 bases from J, with 4 bases between. CDR3 DNA sequence: TGTGCCAGCAGCTTGCCGAAAGAGACCCAGTACTTC. It is translated as CASSLPKETQYF.

On this clone itself: The junction differs from germline at one of its ends, possibly a read error. The chain uses TRBV29-1 and TRBJ2-3; 9 nucleotides line up with TRBD1. CDR1 SQVTM and CDR2 ANQGSEA come from the germline V gene. The CDR3 loop spans 11 amino acids. The CDR3 DNA is TGCAGCGTCGGACTTTGGGACAGGGCGGATTTT. Translated: CSVGLWDRADF.

The chain uses TRBV6-1 and TRBJ2-7, with 9 bases identical to TRBD1. Germline V gene sequence: CDR1 MNHNS, CDR2 SASEGT. This CDR3 has 15 residues. The V segment lost 1 base and the J segment 9 bases; nucleotides outside the gene matches: 10. In nucleotides, the CDR3 is TGTGCCAGCAGTGAAGTGGCGGGACAGGGTTTCTCGCAGTACTTC. This translates into CASSEVAGQGFSQYF.

The V and J genes are TRBV9 and TRBJ2-3; 7 nucleotides match TRBD2. J gave up 1 base and V 1 base, and 12 bases lay outside the gene matches. The germline V gene has CDR1 SGDLS and CDR2 YYNGEE. This CDR3 is built from 18 residues. The CDR3 reads CASSVTKGRDRGTDTQYF. As DNA, the CDR3 is TGTGCCAGCAGCGTAACTAAAGGGAGGGATCGGGGCACAGATACGCAGTATTTT.

This chain joins TRBV7-9 and TRBJ1-5, with D uncertain. V was clipped by 5 bases and J by 9 bases, with 11 bases between them. This CDR3 has 12 residues. Germline V gives CDR1 SEHNR, CDR2 FQNEAQ (reference sequence). CDR3 protein: CASSPVRGPQHF. Here the CDR3 DNA reads TGTGCCAGCAGCCCCGTGAGAGGGCCCCAGCATTTT.

V is TRBV7-9 and J is TRBJ2-2; D may be TRBD1 (5 bases). This CDR3 is 15 amino acids long. CDR1 and CDR2 (germline): SEHNR, FQNEAQ (reference sequence). Deletions cut 5 bases from V and 6 bases from J, with 16 bases between. The CDR3 region is CASSPTARGAGELFF. CDR3 DNA: TGTGCCAGCAGCCCTACTGCAAGGGGCGCCGGGGAGCTGTTTTTT.

The chain has TRBV18 and TRBJ1-4; maybe TRBD1 (5 bases). The germline gives CDR1 KGHSH, CDR2 LQKENI. This CDR3 has 13 residues. V lost 5 bases, J lost 3 bases, and 7 bases lay in between. CDR3: CASSRGANEKLFF. CDR3 sequence (DNA): TGTGCCAGCTCAAGAGGGGCTAATGAAAAACTGTTTTTT.

The gene calls are TRBV5-1 and TRBJ1-5, with D possibly being TRBD1 (5 bases). The CDR3 is 13 residues long. CDR1 SGHRS and CDR2 YFSETQ come from the germline V gene. Trimming shortened V by 4 bases and J by 3 bases, and 8 bases separated the two germline ends. The CDR3 nucleotides read TGCGCCAGCAGCACAGGTATCAATCAGCCCCAGCATTTT. Amino acids: CASSTGINQPQHF. The entire variable domain, with the rest obtained from reference TRBV5-1 and TRBJ1-5, is as follows: KAGVTQTPRYLIKTRGQQVTLSCSPISGHRSVSWYQQTPGQGLQFLFEYFSETQRNKGNFPGRFSGRQFSNSRSEMNVSTLELGDSALYLCASSTGINQPQHFGDGTRLSIL.

The chain is built from TRBV18 and TRBJ2-2; 10 bases are a match to TRBD1. Trimming cost V 8 bases and J 5 bases; bases outside gene matches: 8. Germline V lookup: CDR1 KGHSH, CDR2 LQKENI. The CDR3 totals 15 residues. The CDR3 nucleotides are TGTGCCAGCACCAGCCGGGGACAGGGGACCGGGGAGCTGTTTTTT. Residues: CASTSRGQGTGELFF.

This chain links TRBV10-1 with TRBJ2-3; TRBD1 agrees at 7 bases. Trimming at V came to 3 bases and at J to 3 bases, leaving 6 bases not matched to a gene. Germline V gives CDR1 WNHNN, CDR2 SYGVQD (reference sequence). This CDR3 comprises 15 residues. CDR3 DNA: TGCGCCAGCAGTGACCTAGACAGGGTGACAGATACGCAGTATTTT. Amino acids: CASSDLDRVTDTQYF.

The V gene is TRBV2, the J gene TRBJ1-1; D call uncertain. Germline loops: CDR1 SNHLY, CDR2 FYNNEI. The CDR3 is made up of 13 amino acids. V was cut by 4 bases and J by 4 bases, with 10 bases left in between. The CDR3 DNA is TGTGCCAGCAGTGGGGGTTTGGGCACTGAAGCTTTCTTT. It specifies CASSGGLGTEAFF.

This clone has only one observation. The gene calls are TRBV9 and TRBJ2-2, with TRBD2 matching 7 bases. This CDR3 is 15 amino acids long. Germline loops: CDR1 SGDLS, CDR2 YYNGEE. The V and J ends lost 2 bases and 6 bases, in that order; junction bases with no gene match: 7. CDR3 nucleotides: TGTGCCAGCAGCGTGATGGCGGGAGATTCCGGGGAGCTGTTTTTT. Translation gives CASSVMAGDSGELFF.

The chain is built from TRBV18 and TRBJ2-3; D uncertain. V was cut by 1 base and J by 2 bases, with 10 bases left in between. The length of the CDR3 is 15 residues. Germline CDR1 and CDR2: KGHSH and LQKENI. CDR3 amino acids: CASSPRRNPTDTQYF. As DNA, the CDR3 is TGTGCCAGCTCACCACGACGGAATCCCACAGATACGCAGTATTTT.

The chain is built from TRBV9 and TRBJ2-1; D not certain. With 3 bases removed from V and 7 bases from J, the gap between germline ends came to 17 bases. This CDR3 is 15 amino acids long. Looked up from germline, CDR1 is SGDLS and CDR2 is YYNGEE. CDR3 DNA: TGTGCCAGCAGCGCAATGGCCAAGCACCTGAATGAGCAGTTCTTC. Residues: CASSAMAKHLNEQFF.

J is TRBJ2-7 and V is TRBV7-9; 7 bases fit TRBD1. The V segment lost 4 bases and the J segment 2 bases; nucleotides outside the gene matches: 11. The germline gives CDR1 SEHNR, CDR2 FQNEAQ (reference sequence). This CDR3 region has 16 residues. The CDR3, as DNA: TGTGCCAGCAGCTCTCAGACAGGGTTGGGAGCCTACGAGCAGTACTTC. It yields the protein CASSSQTGLGAYEQYF.

As regards this clone: Other DNA sequences from this sample encode an identical CDR3 as well. This chain connects TRBV15 to TRBJ2-1; a possible D gene is TRBD2 (5 bases). The V end lost 1 base, the J end lost 4 bases, and 8 bases lay between the germline ends. The CDR3 has 14 amino acids. CDR1 and CDR2 from the germline V gene are LNHNV and YYDKDF (reference sequence). In DNA, the CDR3 is TGTGCCACCAGCAGAGGGGAGAGTTACAATGAGCAGTTCTTC. Encoded protein: CATSRGESYNEQFF.

The genes are TRBV5-1 and TRBJ2-5; the D gene is possibly TRBD1 (5 bases). The germline gives CDR1 SGHRS, CDR2 YFSETQ. The CDR3 runs to 14 residues. Trimming cost V 0 bases and J 5 bases, with 11 bases left between them. In nucleotides, the CDR3 is TGCGCCAGCAGCTTGGGGTCCAGGGCCGAGACCCAGTACTTC. It is translated as CASSLGSRAETQYF.

The rearrangement links TRBV5-1 to TRBJ2-2; 11 positions match TRBD2. V was clipped by 1 base and J by 8 bases; unmatched bases: 4. In germline, CDR1 is SGHRS, CDR2 YFSETQ. The CDR3 loop spans 15 amino acids. The CDR3 DNA follows: TGCGCCAGCAGCTTGCTAGCGGGAGGAAGAGGGGAGCTGTTTTTT. Its protein is CASSLLAGGRGELFF.

J is TRBJ2-1 and V is TRBV6-5; TRBD2 agrees at 9 bases. Losses at the gene ends were 7 bases for V and 3 bases for J; bases not matched to a gene: 1. CDR3 length equals 13 residues. Germline loops: CDR1 MNHEY, CDR2 SVGAGI. The CDR3 DNA reads TGTGCCAGCAAGCGGGAGGACTACAATGAGCAGTTCTTC. Encoded protein: CASKREDYNEQFF.

This sequence joins TRBV5-1 and TRBJ1-1; unclear D gene. Trimming cost V 2 bases and J 3 bases, with 8 bases left between them. The CDR3 extends over 13 amino acids. CDR1 is SGHRS, CDR2 YFSETQ, per germline. Here the CDR3 reads CASSLFPDTEAFF. The CDR3 region has the DNA TGCGCCAGCAGCTTATTTCCGGACACTGAAGCTTTCTTT.